What follows describes a single T cell receptor (beta chain). This sample is drawn from a study of blood T cell repertoires in COVID-19. Libraries were prepared by immunoSEQ multiplex PCR; TCRdb keeps only in-frame clonotypes and omits some of them. The data show over 100,000 clones, with around 81% seen just once and roughly 4.7% held by the top ten. CDR3 length: 16 residues. The trim removed 7 bases at V and 7 bases at J, leaving 15 bases unmatched. In germline, CDR1 is LNHDA, CDR2 SQIVND (reference sequence). Sequenced material: peripheral blood. The receptor's source is a human donor in a cohort sampled during active or convalescent COVID-19. This chain connects TRBV19 to TRBJ1-4, with TRBD1 matching 7 bases. CDR3 amino acids: CASTRKGDSWGEKLFF. For the CDR3, the DNA is TGTGCCAGTACCCGAAAAGGGGACAGCTGGGGTGAAAAACTGTTTTTT.